What follows are 3 T cell receptor beta chains derived from one specimen sequenced in a study of early T cells in non-severe SARS-CoV-2 infection. In TCRdb, the 5' RACE reads were re-called with MiXCR into one record per CDR3 protein. Of 64,000 or so distinct CDR3 sequences in the sample, around 10% were seen once. The specimen was whole blood, collected at baseline. The source of these receptors is an adult who was a healthcare worker with PCR-confirmed SARS-CoV-2 infection or an uninfected control (not recorded which).

This clonotype came up a few times. The chain couples TRBV30 to TRBJ2-5; a weak D match, TRBD2 (6 bases). The CDR3 loop spans 14 amino acids. V lost 4 bases and J 5 bases, leaving 17 bases between the germline ends. Looked up from germline, CDR1 is GTSNPN and CDR2 is SVGIG (reference sequence). The CDR3 loop is CAWNTGAGLETQYF. The DNA of the CDR3 is TGTGCCTGGAACACGGGCGCGGGGTTGGAGACCCAGTACTTC.

This clonotype was observed many times. The J gene is TRBJ1-1, the V gene TRBV7-3; no clear D. Trimming left V 2 bases short and J 11 bases short, with 12 bases between. The CDR3 length is 12 residues. From germline, CDR1 is SGHTA and CDR2 FQGTGA. This chain's CDR3 is CASSLGEGLAFF. CDR3 coding DNA: TGTGCCAGCAGCTTAGGGGAGGGTTTGGCTTTCTTT.

Details on this clonotype: An end of the junction differs from the germline gene, which may be a read error. CDR3 loop: CASSYPEPTGRSYEQYF. The CDR3 DNA is TGTGCCAGCAGTTACCCAGAACCGACGGGGAGATCCTACGAGCAGTACTTT. The chain employs TRBV6-2 or TRBV6-3 and TRBJ2-7; D possibly corresponds to TRBD2 (5 bases). The CDR3 has 17 amino acids. Germline CDR1 MNHEY, CDR2 SVGEGT.